These 9 T cell receptor beta chains were sequenced from one sample in a study of T cells after somatic rescue of genetic block. Sequenced by immunoSEQ multiplex PCR; TCRdb stores in-frame clones only, minus some. The table lists 55,000 to 70,000 clones, around 92% of them singletons. The sample consisted of peripheral blood mononuclear cells (PBMCs). All receptors come from a middle-aged man.

The chain carries TRBV7-8 and TRBJ1-5, with D unresolved. Germline CDR1 is SGHVS and CDR2 is FQNEAQ. With 5 bases removed from V and 0 bases from J, the gap between germline ends came to 8 bases. This CDR3 is 14 amino acids long. The CDR3 spells CASSQSYSNQPQHF. Here the CDR3 DNA reads TGTGCCAGCAGCCAAAGCTATAGCAATCAGCCCCAGCATTTT.

This clone has just one count. The chain uses TRBV6-6 and TRBJ1-1; D possibly corresponds to TRBD1 (5 bases). Germline-derived CDR1 and CDR2 are MNHNY and SVGAGI (reference sequence). The CDR3 sequence is 13 residues long. Trimming removed 5 bases at V and 4 bases at J, with 11 bases between. This CDR3 reads CASSRQGRTEAFF. For the CDR3, the DNA is TGTGCCAGCAGTAGGCAGGGCCGCACTGAAGCTTTCTTT.

The chain combines TRBV27 with TRBJ1-2; D possibly corresponds to TRBD1 (6 bases). Trimming stripped 6 bases from V and 0 bases from J, with 20 bases between. The CDR3 runs to 17 residues. CDR1 and CDR2 from the germline V gene are MNHEY and SMNVEV (reference sequence). The CDR3 sequence is CASRQDGQLISNYGYTF. In nucleotides, the CDR3 is TGTGCCAGCAGACAGGATGGACAGCTAATTTCTAACTATGGCTACACCTTC.

The chain uses TRBV6-5 and TRBJ2-7; D is possibly TRBD2 (7 bases). V was cut by 7 bases and J by 6 bases, with 22 bases left in between. Germline values: CDR1 MNHEY, CDR2 SVGAGI. The length of the CDR3 is 15 residues. The CDR3, as DNA: TGTGCCAGCATAGGTCCGGGGGGCGTTGCCGGCGAGCAGTACTTC. Translation gives CASIGPGGVAGEQYF.

The chain joins TRBV19 to TRBJ2-2; 10 nucleotides match TRBD1. This CDR3 contains 16 residues. V dropped 5 bases and J dropped 5; count of bases not matched to a gene: 8. The germline V gene encodes CDR1 LNHDA and CDR2 SQIVND (reference sequence). The CDR3 bases are TGTGCCAGTAGTCCGGGGACAGGGGCGGAAACCGGGGAGCTGTTTTTT. Its protein product is CASSPGTGAETGELFF.

The chain uses TRBV4-3 and TRBJ2-3; TRBD2 might be the D (6 bases). V was cut by 0 bases and J by 0 bases, with 16 bases left in between. CDR1 is LGHNA, CDR2 YSLEER, per germline. The CDR3 runs to 18 residues. As DNA, the CDR3 is TGCGCCAGCAGCCAAGACGCCCGACCGAGCGGGAGCACAGATACGCAGTATTTT. It translates to CASSQDARPSGSTDTQYF.

The chain is built from TRBV11-3 and TRBJ2-5; no firm D call. The germline V gene has CDR1 SGHNT and CDR2 YENEEA. This CDR3 region has 16 residues. V dropped 2 bases and J dropped 5 bases, with 18 bases sitting between them. CDR3 nucleotides: TGTGCCAGCAGCTTAACCAGCCTTCTGTTCGGGGAGACCCAGTACTTC. Protein sequence: CASSLTSLLFGETQYF.

The chain recombines TRBV7-2 with TRBJ2-5; D unclear. The J call is in doubt because the DNA end fits TRBJ2-7 better. Germline lookup yields CDR1 SGHTA and CDR2 FQGNSA. The CDR3 extends over 15 amino acids. The CDR3 protein is CASSPQGRSSYEQYF. For the CDR3, the DNA is TGTGCCAGCAGCCCCCAAGGCCGTTCCTCCTACGAGCAGTACTTC.

Here the CDR3 DNA reads TGCGCCAGCAGCCAACGTAATTCGGGGACCCAGTACTTC. It translates to CASSQRNSGTQYF. The gene calls are TRBV4-1 and TRBJ2-5; D unclear. The CDR3 spans 13 residues. Germline V gene data show CDR1 as MGHRA and CDR2 as YSYEKL. V was clipped by 2 bases and J by 7 bases, with 11 bases between them.